The sequence of this T cell receptor (beta chain) was determined in a study of cytomegalovirus exposure and HLA in healthy donors. As for the study in general: Falling in the Caucasian-associated ancestry cluster were roughly 80% of 398 genotyped donors. Findings and limits, study-wide: It was in a later analysis that TCR association rates were seen to vary by HLA locus, highest for DRB1 and lowest for HLA-C. Some public TCRs appeared in many individuals, while most sequences were rare. A cluster of highly shared sequence variants was likely a sequencing artifact.

A multiplex PCR was run with 60 Vbeta primers and 13 Jbeta primers. Sequenced by immunoSEQ multiplex PCR; TCRdb stores in-frame clones only, minus some. The sample consists of 180,000 or so clones, just under 80% of them appearing once. This CDR3 is built from 15 residues. Germline trimming cut 3 bases from V and 3 bases from J; bases unmatched to any gene: 5. Germline V gives CDR1 SGDLS, CDR2 YYNGEE. There are a few counts of this clone. Its antigen is as yet unknown. This receptor was obtained from a female donor in good health and CMV-seronegative. The chain links TRBV9 to TRBJ2-3; 9 nucleotides line up with TRBD1. What was sequenced was PBMCs. Here the CDR3 DNA reads TGTGCCAGCAGCGGGACAGGGGTGAGGACAGATACGCAGTATTTT. It encodes CASSGTGVRTDTQYF.